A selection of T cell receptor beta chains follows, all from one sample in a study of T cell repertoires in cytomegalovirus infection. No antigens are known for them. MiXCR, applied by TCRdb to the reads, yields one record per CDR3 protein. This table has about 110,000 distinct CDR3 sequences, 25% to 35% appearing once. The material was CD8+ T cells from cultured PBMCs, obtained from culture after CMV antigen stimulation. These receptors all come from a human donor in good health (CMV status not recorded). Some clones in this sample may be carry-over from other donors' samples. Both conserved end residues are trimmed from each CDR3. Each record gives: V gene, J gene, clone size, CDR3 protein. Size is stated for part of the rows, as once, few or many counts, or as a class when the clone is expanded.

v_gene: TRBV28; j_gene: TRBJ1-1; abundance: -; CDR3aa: ASNQGGNTEAF
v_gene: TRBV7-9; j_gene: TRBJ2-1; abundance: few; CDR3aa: ASSSPDRDPYNEQF
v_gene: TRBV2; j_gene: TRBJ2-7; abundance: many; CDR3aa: ASSAGLRAVDEQY
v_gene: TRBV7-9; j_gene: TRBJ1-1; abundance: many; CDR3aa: ASSTTGQGAREAEAF
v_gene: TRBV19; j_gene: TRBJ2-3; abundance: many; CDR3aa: ATYDFAGPDTQY
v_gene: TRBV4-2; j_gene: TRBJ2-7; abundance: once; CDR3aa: ASSQASPAYEQY
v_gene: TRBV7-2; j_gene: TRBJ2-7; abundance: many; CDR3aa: ASSLGQGNDEQY
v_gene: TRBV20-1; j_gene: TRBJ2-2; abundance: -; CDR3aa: SARPLAGVNTGELF
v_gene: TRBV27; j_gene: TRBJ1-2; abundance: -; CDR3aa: ASSPWTGGFYGYT
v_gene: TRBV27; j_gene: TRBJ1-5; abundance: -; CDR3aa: ASSPQGEVQPQH
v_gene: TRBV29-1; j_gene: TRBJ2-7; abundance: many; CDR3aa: SVGQFSYEQY
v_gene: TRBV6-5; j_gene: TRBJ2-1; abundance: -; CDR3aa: ASSPTSRITPNEQF
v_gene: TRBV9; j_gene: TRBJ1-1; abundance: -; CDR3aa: ASNPGIMNTEAF
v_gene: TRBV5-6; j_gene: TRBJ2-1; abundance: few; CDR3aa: ASSPGTARGEQF
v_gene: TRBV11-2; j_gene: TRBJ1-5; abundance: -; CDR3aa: ASSSRADQPQH
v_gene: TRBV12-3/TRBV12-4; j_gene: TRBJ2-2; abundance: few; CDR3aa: ASSPTSDPHSRSGELF
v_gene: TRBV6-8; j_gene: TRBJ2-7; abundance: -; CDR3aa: ASAGVSYEQY
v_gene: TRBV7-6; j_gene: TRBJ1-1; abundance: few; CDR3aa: ASSSSGTANTEAF
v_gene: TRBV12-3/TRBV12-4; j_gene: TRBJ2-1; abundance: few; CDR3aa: ASTRLAGGIVGEQF
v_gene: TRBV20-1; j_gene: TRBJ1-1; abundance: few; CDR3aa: SATSPTWEAF
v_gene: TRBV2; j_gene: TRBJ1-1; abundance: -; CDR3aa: ASSEALVGPEAF
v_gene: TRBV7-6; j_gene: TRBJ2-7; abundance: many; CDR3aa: ASSLLAGSYEQY
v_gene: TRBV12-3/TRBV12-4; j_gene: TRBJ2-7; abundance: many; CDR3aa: ASSFRRSYEQY
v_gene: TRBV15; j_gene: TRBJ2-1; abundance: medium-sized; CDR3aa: ATRFPGGFNEQF
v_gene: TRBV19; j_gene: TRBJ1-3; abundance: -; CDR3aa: ATRGNTIY
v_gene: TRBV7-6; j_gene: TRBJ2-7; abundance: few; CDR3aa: ASSLDFFGGGESDPYEQY
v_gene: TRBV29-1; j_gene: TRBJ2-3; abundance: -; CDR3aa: SVGTSGGLTDTQY
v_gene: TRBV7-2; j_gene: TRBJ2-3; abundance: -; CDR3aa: ASSLSYRKTDTQY
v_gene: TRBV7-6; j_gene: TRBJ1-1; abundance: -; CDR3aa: ASSFKINTEAF